These T cell receptor beta chains were read from a single sample in a study of lymphopenia after photon versus proton radiotherapy. Produced via immunoSEQ multiplex PCR; TCRdb's table is partial and in-frame only. The table lists approximately 66,000 clones, around 87% of them singletons. The specimen comprised peripheral blood, sampled from a patient treated with photon-based radiotherapy. The receptors here all came from a man aged 35-49 years with gastric cancer. The CDR3 runs from the conserved cysteine through the conserved F or W. A D gene is named only where the DNA matches it firmly. Clone size is stated in some rows and not others, as once, few, many or a class when expanded.

d_call j_call clone_size v_call cdr3_nt cdr3_aa
- TRBJ2-7 - TRBV7-2 TGTGCCAGCAGCCGGGGTACACCCTACGAGCAGTACTTC CASSRGTPYEQYF
- TRBJ2-5 - TRBV4-1 TGCGCCAGCAGCCGTCGGCAAGAGCCCGAGGAAGAGACCCAGTACTTC CASSRRQEPEEETQYF
- TRBJ1-1 few TRBV12-5 TGTGCTAGTGGTTTGGCAACCGAAGCTTTCTTT CASGLATEAFF
TRBD2 TRBJ2-3 - TRBV6-5 TGTGCCAGCGGAGCTAGCGGGGTGGATACGCAGTATTTT CASGASGVDTQYF
TRBD1 TRBJ1-5 few TRBV4-1 TGCGCCAGCAGCCAAGGACAGGGCGGACAGCCCCAGCATTTT CASSQGQGGQPQHF
TRBD1 TRBJ2-1 - TRBV7-2 TGTGCCAGCAGCCCAGGACAGGGTTGGTCCTACAATGAGCAGTTCTTC CASSPGQGWSYNEQFF
- TRBJ1-2 - TRBV2 TGTGCCAGCAGTGAAGAGATTAACTATGGCTACACCTTC CASSEEINYGYTF
- TRBJ1-4 - TRBV5-5 TGTGCCAGCAGCTTGAGTTTTTGGGACGGACGTAATGAAAAACTGTTTTTT CASSLSFWDGRNEKLFF
TRBD1 TRBJ2-7 - TRBV18 TGTGCCAGCTCACCCCCCGGGGGACAGGGGACCTACGAGCAGTACTTC CASSPPGGQGTYEQYF
- TRBJ2-1 - TRBV13 TGTGCCAGCAGCTTACCTTCCGGGGACTACAATGAGCAGTTCTTC CASSLPSGDYNEQFF
- TRBJ2-2 - TRBV7-2 TGTGCCAGCAGCGCCCGACATGTCGGGGAGCTGTTTTTT CASSARHVGELFF
- TRBJ2-1 few TRBV27 TGTGCCAGCAGTTTATTCGGGGATAGCTCCTACAATGAGCAGTTCTTC CASSLFGDSSYNEQFF
- TRBJ2-1 - TRBV6-5 TGTGCCAGCAGTTACGGGCCCGACAATGAGCAGTTCTTC CASSYGPDNEQFF
TRBD2 TRBJ2-3 once TRBV10-3 TGTGCCATCAGTGAGTCGCGACTAGCGGGGGGCTCCACAGATACGCAGTATTTT CAISESRLAGGSTDTQYF
- TRBJ1-1 - TRBV15 TGTGCCACCAGCAGGGCGTGGACTGAAGCTTTCTTT CATSRAWTEAFF
TRBD1 TRBJ2-7 - TRBV29-1 TGCAGCGTAAGGACAGGGGCGGCCTACGAGCAGTACTTC CSVRTGAAYEQYF
TRBD1 TRBJ1-5 - TRBV2 TGTGCCGGAGGGGGCCGGGGCAATCAGCCCCAGCATTTT CAGGGRGNQPQHF
- TRBJ1-2 once TRBV19 TGTGCCAGTAGTATACTAAGAGTTAACTATGGCTACACCTTC CASSILRVNYGYTF
TRBD1 TRBJ2-5 - TRBV7-9 TGTGCCAGCAGCCAGGCGGGTGAGGGGGCCCGGGAGACCCAGTACTTC CASSQAGEGARETQYF
TRBD1 TRBJ1-4 - TRBV7-2 TGTGCCAGCAGCGCCCAGGGGGCGAAGGAAAAACTGTTTTTT CASSAQGAKEKLFF
TRBD2 TRBJ2-1 once TRBV5-1 TGCGCCAGCAGCTTGGCGGCTAGCGGGGGATCCCACAATGAGCAGTTCTTC CASSLAASGGSHNEQFF
TRBD1 TRBJ2-7 - TRBV4-3 TGCGCCAGCAGCCGTGTGGGACAGGCTAACTCCTACGAGCAGTACTTC CASSRVGQANSYEQYF
- TRBJ1-2 - TRBV13 TGTGCCAGCAGCTTCACTTCTCGGGGGTCGGATGGCTACACCTTC CASSFTSRGSDGYTF
TRBD1 TRBJ2-5 - TRBV11-3 TGTGCCAGCAGCTCTGGACAGGGTAACTCCCAAGAGACCCAGTACTTC CASSSGQGNSQETQYF
- TRBJ1-4 - TRBV7-8 TGTGCCAGCAGCTTGAGTCAGTCTAATGAAAAACTGTTTTTT CASSLSQSNEKLFF
- TRBJ2-7 once TRBV27 TGTGCCAGCACCGCCGGACCGAACTACGAGCAGTACTTC CASTAGPNYEQYF
- TRBJ2-3 - TRBV7-9 TGTGCCAGCAGACGGTCGGGGTCTAGCACAGATACGCAGTATTTT CASRRSGSSTDTQYF